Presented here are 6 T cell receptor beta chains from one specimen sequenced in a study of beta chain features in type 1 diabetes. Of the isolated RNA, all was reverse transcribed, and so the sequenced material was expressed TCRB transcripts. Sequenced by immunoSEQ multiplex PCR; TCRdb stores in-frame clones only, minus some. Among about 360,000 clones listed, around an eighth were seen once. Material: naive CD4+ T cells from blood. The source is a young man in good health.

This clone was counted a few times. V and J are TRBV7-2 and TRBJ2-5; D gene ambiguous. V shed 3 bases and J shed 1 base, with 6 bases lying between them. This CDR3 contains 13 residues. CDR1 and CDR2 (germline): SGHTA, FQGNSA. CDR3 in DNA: TGTGCCAGCAGCTTTTATATCCAAGAGACCCAGTACTTC. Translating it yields CASSFYIQETQYF.

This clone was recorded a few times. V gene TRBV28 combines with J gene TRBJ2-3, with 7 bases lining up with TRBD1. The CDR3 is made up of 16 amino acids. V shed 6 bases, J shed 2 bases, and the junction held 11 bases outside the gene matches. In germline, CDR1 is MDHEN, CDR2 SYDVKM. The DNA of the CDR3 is TGTGCCAGCAGCCAAAGGGACAGTAAGTTCACAGATACGCAGTATTTT. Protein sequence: CASSQRDSKFTDTQYF.

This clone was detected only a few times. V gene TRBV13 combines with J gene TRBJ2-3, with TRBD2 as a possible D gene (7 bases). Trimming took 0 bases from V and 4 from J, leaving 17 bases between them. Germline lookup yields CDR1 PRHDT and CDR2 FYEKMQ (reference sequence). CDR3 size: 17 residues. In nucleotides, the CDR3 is TGTGCCAGCAGCTTAGGCGGGGGGCCTATCTCGGCAGATACGCAGTATTTT. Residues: CASSLGGGPISADTQYF.

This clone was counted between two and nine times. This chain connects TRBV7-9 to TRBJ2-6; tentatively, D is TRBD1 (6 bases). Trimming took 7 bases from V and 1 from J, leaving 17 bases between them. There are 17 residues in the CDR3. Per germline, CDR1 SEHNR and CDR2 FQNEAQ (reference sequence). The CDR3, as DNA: TGTGCCAGCATTATGGGGGCCCGTTTGTCTGGGGCCAACGTCCTGACTTTC. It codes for CASIMGARLSGANVLTF.

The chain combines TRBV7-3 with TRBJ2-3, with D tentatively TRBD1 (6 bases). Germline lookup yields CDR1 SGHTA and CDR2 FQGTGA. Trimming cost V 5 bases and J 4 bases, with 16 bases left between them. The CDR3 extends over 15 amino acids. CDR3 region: CASSASRQVADTQYF. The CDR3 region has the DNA TGTGCCAGCAGCGCCTCCCGACAGGTCGCAGATACGCAGTATTTT.

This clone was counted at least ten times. The DNA of the CDR3 is TGCAGCGTTGAAGACTCGCTTAGTGAGCAGTTCTTC. Protein sequence: CSVEDSLSEQFF. This chain connects TRBV29-1 to TRBJ2-1; no firm D call. The CDR3 sequence is 12 residues long. Germline values: CDR1 SQVTM, CDR2 ANQGSEA. V was shortened by 0 bases and J by 9 bases, with 9 bases between the two germline ends.